This is a list of T cell receptor beta chains from one sample in a study of OX40 agonist ivuxolimab in advanced cancers. The assay was immunoSEQ multiplex PCR, and TCRdb's table has in-frame clones only and misses some. The table includes tens of thousands of clones, about 87% detected once. Specimen: CD4+ or CD8+ T cells sorted from blood, collected in a trial of the OX40 agonist ivuxolimab. These receptors were obtained from an adult with an advanced solid tumor such as melanoma, head and neck, liver or kidney cancer. Both conserved end residues are part of each CDR3. Each record gives: D gene, V gene, J gene, clone size, CDR3 length, CDR3 DNA, CDR3 protein. A D gene is named only where the DNA matches it firmly. The size field is filled for only some rows; it gives once, few, many or a size class.

>TRBD2|TRBV28|TRBJ2-7|.|14
TGTGCCAGCAGTTCCGGGACTACCCCCTACGAGCAGTACTTC
CASSSGTTPYEQYF
>TRBD1|TRBV5-1|TRBJ2-7|.|15
TGCGCCAGCAGCGGGGGACAGGCCCCTACCTACGAGCAGTACTTC
CASSGGQAPTYEQYF
>.|TRBV9|TRBJ2-2|.|14
TGTGCCAGCAGCGTAGCTAGGGTAGCCGGGGAGCTGTTTTTT
CASSVARVAGELFF
>.|TRBV7-6|TRBJ2-5|.|15
TGTGCCAGCAGCTCAAGGTGGCAGTACCAAGAGACCCAGTACTTC
CASSSRWQYQETQYF
>.|TRBV28|TRBJ1-5|.|13
TGTGCCAGCAGGACGGATAGCAATCAGCCCCAGCATTTT
CASRTDSNQPQHF
>TRBD2|TRBV6-1|TRBJ2-2|.|15
TGTGCCAGCACGGGCGGGAGGTCAGGCACCGGGGAGCTGTTTTTT
CASTGGRSGTGELFF
>.|TRBV2|TRBJ1-2|.|11
TGTGCCAGCAGTCAGGACATTGGCTACACCTTC
CASSQDIGYTF
>.|TRBV28|TRBJ2-7|.|12
TGTGCCAGCCGCGCTCGGCCCTACGAGCAGTACTTC
CASRARPYEQYF
>.|TRBV11-2|TRBJ2-5|.|12
TGTGCCAGCAGCCAAGGGGGGGAGACCCAGTACTTC
CASSQGGETQYF
>TRBD1|TRBV28|TRBJ2-4|.|17
TGTGCCAGCAGTCTTATCAGGGGGCGGGTAGCCAAAAACATTCAGTACTTC
CASSLIRGRVAKNIQYF
>.|TRBV5-5|TRBJ2-5|.|12
TGTGCCAGCAGCTCTATAACGGAGACCCAGTACTTC
CASSSITETQYF
>.|TRBV10-1|TRBJ2-3|.|15
TGCGCCAGCCGGAAAGGCTTCTTGAGAGGGGATACGCAGTATTTT
CASRKGFLRGDTQYF
>TRBD1|TRBV6-1|TRBJ1-5|.|15
TGTGCCAGCACTCGGACAGGGAACAGCAATCAGCCCCAGCATTTT
CASTRTGNSNQPQHF
>.|TRBV6-1|TRBJ1-5|.|13
TGTGCCAGCAGCGCGAGGGGCAATCAGCCCCAGCATTTT
CASSARGNQPQHF
>.|TRBV29-1|TRBJ2-5|.|15
TGCAGCGTTTCTGTTCGGGACCGGCCCCCAGAGACCCAGTACTTC
CSVSVRDRPPETQYF
>TRBD1|TRBV6-1|TRBJ1-1|.|14
TGTGCCAGTAGGACAGGGGGCGGGGACACTGAAGCTTTCTTT
CASRTGGGDTEAFF
>.|TRBV6-6|TRBJ1-1|.|15
TGTGCCAGCAGTCCCCTTTCGGCCGGGCGGACTGAAGCTTTCTTT
CASSPLSAGRTEAFF
>.|TRBV2|TRBJ2-7|once|13
TGTGCCAGTTCCCGGGGGCTTGGTTACGAGCAGTACTTC
CASSRGLGYEQYF
>.|TRBV5-1|TRBJ2-6|.|14
TGCGCCAGCAGCTTGACAGCTGGGGCCAACGTCCTGACTTTC
CASSLTAGANVLTF
>.|TRBV11-1|TRBJ2-7|.|11
TGTGCCAGCAGCCGGGGTTCCGAGCAGTACTTC
CASSRGSEQYF
>.|TRBV28|TRBJ1-6|.|16
TGTGCCAGCAGTACCCGGACAAGCTCCTATAATTCACCCCTCCACTTT
CASSTRTSSYNSPLHF
>TRBD1|TRBV10-3|TRBJ1-1|.|16
TGTGCCACCGGCCGGGACAGGGGGACGTCGAACACTGAAGCTTTCTTT
CATGRDRGTSNTEAFF
>.|TRBV6-1|TRBJ2-7|.|13
TGTGCCAGCAGCCCCGGGGGTGCTGGAGAGCAGTACTTC
CASSPGGAGEQYF
>TRBD1|TRBV6-5|TRBJ2-1|.|15
TGTGCCAGCCAAGACAGGGCGATCCCTCCCAATGAGCAGTTCTTC
CASQDRAIPPNEQFF
>TRBD1|TRBV28|TRBJ2-5|.|15
TGTGCCAGCAGCCGGCGGACAGGGGGCACAGAGACCCAGTACTTC
CASSRRTGGTETQYF
>.|TRBV10-3|TRBJ2-5|.|11
TGTGCCATCAGTGAACTCCGTGACCAGTACTTC
CAISELRDQYF
>.|TRBV5-5|TRBJ2-5|.|15
TGTGCCAGCAGCTTCACCCAGGGGACGGGAGAGACCCAGTACTTC
CASSFTQGTGETQYF
>TRBD2|TRBV20-1|TRBJ2-1|.|11
TGCAGTGCTGATCTAGCGGGTGAGCAGTTCTTC
CSADLAGEQFF
>TRBD1|TRBV11-2|TRBJ2-4|.|16
TGTGCCAGCAGCGGGACAGGCTGGGGCCTGAGGAACATTCAGTACTTC
CASSGTGWGLRNIQYF
>TRBD1|TRBV5-5|TRBJ2-6|.|17
TGTGCCAGCAGCAGGGGACAGATCAGCTCTGGGGCCAACGTCCTGACTTTC
CASSRGQISSGANVLTF
>TRBD2|TRBV29-1|TRBJ2-1|once|17
TGCAGCGTTGGAGGATCTAGCGGGAGGGGGTCTTACAATGAGCAGTTCTTC
CSVGGSSGRGSYNEQFF
>.|TRBV5-1|TRBJ2-2|.|15
TGCGCCAGCAGCTTACAGGGTGCCAACACCGGGGAGCTGTTTTTT
CASSLQGANTGELFF
>.|TRBV7-3|TRBJ2-3|.|15
TGTGCCAGCAGCCTTCGGGGGTCCTTCACAGATACGCAGTATTTT
CASSLRGSFTDTQYF
>.|TRBV19|TRBJ1-2|.|15
TGTGCCAGTAGTATCGTGGCAGATGACCCCTATGGCTACACCTTC
CASSIVADDPYGYTF
>TRBD2|TRBV29-1|TRBJ2-2|.|14
TGCAGCGTGGGAAGCGGGAGTACCACCGGGGAGCTGTTTTTT
CSVGSGSTTGELFF
>.|TRBV6-6|TRBJ1-2|.|16
TGTGCCAGCAGTTATTTTTCGGGGAGCAACTCCTATGGCTACACCTTC
CASSYFSGSNSYGYTF
>.|TRBV7-9|TRBJ2-3|.|18
TGTGCCAGCAGCCCCCCGGGAGCTTTGCCCTACAGCACAGATACGCAGTATTTT
CASSPPGALPYSTDTQYF
>TRBD1|TRBV6-5|TRBJ2-7|.|15
TGTGCCAGCAGTTACTCGCGACAGGGCCACTACGAGCAGTACTTC
CASSYSRQGHYEQYF
>.|TRBV7-9|TRBJ2-2|.|16
TGTGCCAGCAGCACCCAAGGGAGACAGAACACCGGGGAGCTGTTTTTT
CASSTQGRQNTGELFF
>.|TRBV12-2|TRBJ2-5|.|18
TGTGCAAGTCGCTTAGTCTTCGTGGGGACTAGTCAGGGAGAGACCCAGTACTTC
CASRLVFVGTSQGETQYF
>.|TRBV19|TRBJ1-5|.|12
TGTGCCAGTAGCCTCAGCGAACAGCCCCAGCATTTT
CASSLSEQPQHF
>.|TRBV28|TRBJ2-3|.|15
TGTGCCAGCAGCCCCTCTAGCGACCACACAGATACGCAGTATTTT
CASSPSSDHTDTQYF